The 21 T cell receptor beta chains presented below share a single source sample, sequenced in a study of T-cell reconstitution after alpha-beta-depleted transplantation in children. TCRbeta library preparation incorporated unique molecular identifiers. TCRdb re-derived calls from the PCR reads in MiXCR, one entry per CDR3 protein. The data hold 300,000 to 400,000 distinct CDR3 sequences, with about a sixth observed a single time. Sample: PBMCs, mostly from graft donor cells, taken 360 days after TCRalphabeta/CD19-depleted stem cell transplant. These receptors were collected from a male patient between 2 and 9 years old who had a stem cell transplant for acute lymphoblastic leukemia, so the T cells may come from the graft donor.

This clonotype was counted only a few times. This chain links TRBV28 with TRBJ1-6; D gene unclear. The CDR3 totals 14 residues. Looked up from germline, CDR1 is MDHEN and CDR2 is SYDVKM. The germline V and J ends were trimmed by 2 bases and 4 bases, with 6 bases remaining between them. The CDR3 DNA is TGTGCCAGCAGTTTAGAGCCTTATAATTCACCCCTCCACTTT. It yields the protein CASSLEPYNSPLHF.

This clonotype was detected a few times. This chain connects TRBV7-2 to TRBJ2-7; TRBD2 might be the D (6 bases). CDR1 and CDR2 (germline): SGHTA, FQGNSA. The CDR3 runs to 13 residues. The ends were cut back, 5 bases at V and 4 bases at J, with 12 bases in the middle. The CDR3 bases are TGTGCCAGCAGCCCACCACTAGCTTACGAGCAGTACTTC. Its translation: CASSPPLAYEQYF.

This clonotype was seen only a few times. The rearrangement uses TRBV6-5 and TRBJ2-7; a possible D gene is TRBD2 (5 bases). The CDR3 spans 16 residues. CDR1 and CDR2 from the germline V gene are MNHEY and SVGAGI. Trimming stripped 4 bases from V and 6 bases from J, with 22 bases between. The CDR3 bases are TGTGCCAGCAGTTCCCTGCCATGGACGGGATGGTCCGAGCAGTACTTC. Translated, it gives CASSSLPWTGWSEQYF.

V usage is TRBV12-3 or TRBV12-4 and J usage is TRBJ1-4, with no clear D. V was clipped by 5 bases and J by 10 bases, with 8 bases between them. This CDR3 contains 11 residues. The CDR3 sequence: CASSLQRKLFF. Here the CDR3 DNA reads TGTGCCAGCAGTCTACAGAGAAAACTGTTTTTT.

The CDR3 DNA follows: TGTGCCAGCAGCGCACCCCCTATAGTAAATGAGCAGTTCTTC. This encodes CASSAPPIVNEQFF. The chain carries TRBV3-1 and TRBJ2-1; D ambiguous. Per germline, CDR1 LGHDT and CDR2 YNNKEL (reference sequence). With 5 bases removed from V and 7 bases from J, the gap between germline ends came to 15 bases. The CDR3 length is 14 residues.

This clonotype was recorded a few times. This sequence joins TRBV29-1 and TRBJ2-3; no clear D gene. Germline CDR1 is SQVTM and CDR2 is ANQGSEA. The CDR3 contains 13 residues. Trimming took 7 bases from V and 6 from J, leaving 17 bases between them. CDR3 region: CSEQGRLTDTQYF. In nucleotides, the CDR3 is TGCAGCGAACAAGGACGCCTGACCGATACGCAGTATTTT.

There are a few counts of this clonotype. This chain links TRBV10-3 with TRBJ2-7; 7 positions match TRBD2. The CDR3 extends over 11 amino acids. The V segment lost 9 bases and the J segment 3 bases; nucleotides outside the gene matches: 2. Germline V gene data show CDR1 as ENHRY and CDR2 as SYGVKD. CDR3 in DNA: TGTGCCATAGGCGGGGGCTACGAGCAGTACTTC. Its translation: CAIGGGYEQYF.

This clonotype occurred a few times. The chain is built from TRBV12-3 or TRBV12-4 and TRBJ2-7; no reliable D call. The CDR3 sequence is 14 residues long. V was cut by 1 base and J by 4 bases, with 11 bases left in between. The CDR3 DNA is TGTGCCAGCAGTTTAGGTGTTTGGGCATACGAGCAGTACTTC. It is translated as CASSLGVWAYEQYF.

This clonotype was detected only a few times. This chain connects TRBV28 to TRBJ2-1; D might be TRBD1 (5 bases). This CDR3 has 14 residues. Germline V gene data show CDR1 as MDHEN and CDR2 as SYDVKM. V was shortened by 10 bases and J by 0 bases, with 13 bases between the two germline ends. The DNA of the CDR3 is TGTGCCACGGACACCACCAGCTCCTACAATGAGCAGTTCTTC. Its translation is CATDTTSSYNEQFF.

This chain links TRBV12-3 or TRBV12-4 with TRBJ1-2; maybe TRBD1 (5 bases). V was shortened by 5 bases and J by 4 bases, with 14 bases between the two germline ends. The CDR3 is 14 amino acids. The CDR3 here is CASSNTRDGYGYTF. The CDR3 region has the DNA TGTGCCAGCAGTAACACCAGGGACGGCTATGGCTACACCTTC.

This clonotype was picked up many times. The CDR3 region is CATSDWIRDSSQPQHF. CDR3 bases: TGTGCCACCAGTGATTGGATCCGGGACAGTAGTCAGCCCCAGCATTTT. The genes are TRBV24-1 and TRBJ1-5, with 7 nucleotides matching TRBD1. The trim removed 2 bases at V and 6 bases at J, leaving 9 bases unmatched. CDR3 length equals 16 residues. From germline, CDR1 is KGHDR and CDR2 SFDVKD.

This clonotype was picked up many times. The CDR3 spells CASSSQRINQPQHF. In DNA form, the CDR3 reads TGTGCCAGCAGTTCACAACGGATCAATCAGCCCCAGCATTTT. V gene TRBV12-3 or TRBV12-4 combines with J gene TRBJ1-5; D is uncertain. The ends were cut back, 4 bases at V and 3 bases at J, with 10 bases in the middle. The CDR3 is 14 residues long.

The sample holds a few counts of this clonotype. The chain links TRBV7-8 to TRBJ2-7; 7 positions agree with TRBD2. The V and J ends lost 3 bases and 9 bases, in that order; junction bases with no gene match: 8. The CDR3 spans 13 residues. Germline CDR1 SGHVS, CDR2 FQNEAQ. CDR3 sequence: CASSFPESGVQYF. The CDR3 DNA sequence: TGTGCCAGCAGCTTTCCCGAAAGCGGGGTGCAGTACTTC.

The rearrangement joins TRBV20-1 to TRBJ2-2; no reliable D call. Trimming stripped 5 bases from V and 0 bases from J, with 10 bases between. Germline V CDR1 and CDR2: DFQATT, SNEGSKA (reference sequence). The CDR3 covers 14 residues. The CDR3: CSALDETNTGELFF. For the CDR3, the DNA is TGCAGTGCTTTAGACGAAACGAACACCGGGGAGCTGTTTTTT.

This clonotype was seen more than once but under ten times. This chain connects TRBV2 to TRBJ2-1; D remains unclear. V lost 6 bases and J lost 0, with 9 bases in between. From germline, CDR1 is SNHLY and CDR2 FYNNEI. This CDR3 contains 14 residues. CDR3 amino acids: CASRGLSSYNEQFF. In DNA form, the CDR3 reads TGTGCCAGCAGAGGCTTAAGCTCCTACAATGAGCAGTTCTTC.

In this sample, this clonotype turned up a few times. The J gene is TRBJ2-1, the V gene TRBV30; 10 bases fit TRBD2. CDR1 GTSNPN and CDR2 SVGIG come from the germline V gene (reference sequence). Trimming at V came to 4 bases and at J to 2 bases, leaving 11 bases not matched to a gene. The CDR3 is 17 residues long. The CDR3: CAWTPSSGRGTYNEQFF. The CDR3 DNA reads as TGTGCCTGGACCCCCTCTAGCGGGAGAGGCACCTACAATGAGCAGTTCTTC.

This clonotype was seen only a few times. The genes are TRBV12-3 or TRBV12-4 and TRBJ2-5; 11 bases agree with TRBD2. The CDR3 consists of 16 residues. Trimming at V came to 6 bases and at J to 4 bases, leaving 10 bases not matched to a gene. The CDR3 spells CASSPTSGRMGETQYF. The CDR3 nucleotides read TGTGCCAGCAGCCCTACTAGCGGGAGAATGGGAGAGACCCAGTACTTC.

The chain has TRBV19 and TRBJ2-3, with TRBD2 matching 7 bases. Germline lookup yields CDR1 LNHDA and CDR2 SQIVND (reference sequence). With 9 bases clipped from V and 2 bases from J, the junction kept 11 bases outside the gene matches. CDR3 length equals 15 residues. The CDR3 loop is CASTQFGTNTDTQYF. The CDR3 coding sequence is TGTGCCAGCACCCAATTCGGGACTAACACAGATACGCAGTATTTT.

This clonotype has only a few counts. This chain joins TRBV12-3 or TRBV12-4 and TRBJ2-1; D is possibly TRBD1 (6 bases). This CDR3 comprises 13 residues. Trimming stripped 6 bases from V and 12 bases from J, with 18 bases between. DNA for the CDR3: TGTGCCAGCAGCCTGATGAGGGGGACCTCGCAGTTCTTC. Translation gives CASSLMRGTSQFF.

The CDR3 here is CASSLAGRTRNTEAFF. CDR3 nucleotide sequence: TGCGCCAGCAGCTTGGCCGGAAGGACCCGGAACACTGAAGCTTTCTTT. This chain connects TRBV5-1 to TRBJ1-1; the D is unclear. V lost 0 bases, J lost 1 base, and 13 bases lay in between. This CDR3 spans 16 amino acids. Germline V CDR1 and CDR2: SGHRS, YFSETQ.

This clonotype was picked up a small number of times. The chain recombines TRBV6-2 or TRBV6-3 with TRBJ2-1; TRBD2 matches 8 bases. Looked up from germline, CDR1 is MNHEY and CDR2 is SVGEGT. The CDR3 sequence is 16 residues long. Losses at the gene ends were 5 bases for V and 2 bases for J; bases not matched to a gene: 8. The CDR3, as DNA: TGTGCCAGCAGTCGACCAACTAGCGGACCCTACAATGAGCAGTTCTTC. As protein: CASSRPTSGPYNEQFF.